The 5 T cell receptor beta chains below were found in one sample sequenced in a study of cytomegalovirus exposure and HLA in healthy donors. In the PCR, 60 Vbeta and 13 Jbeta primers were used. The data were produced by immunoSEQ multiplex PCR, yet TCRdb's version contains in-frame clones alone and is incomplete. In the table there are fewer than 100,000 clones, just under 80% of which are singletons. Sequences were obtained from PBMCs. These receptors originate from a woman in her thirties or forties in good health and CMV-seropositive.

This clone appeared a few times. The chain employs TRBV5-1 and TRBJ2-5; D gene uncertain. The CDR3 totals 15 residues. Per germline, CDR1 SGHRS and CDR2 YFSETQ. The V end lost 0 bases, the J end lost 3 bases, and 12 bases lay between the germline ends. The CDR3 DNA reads TGCGCCAGCAGCTTGGTTGCCGCTCCGGAAGAGACCCAGTACTTC. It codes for CASSLVAAPEETQYF.

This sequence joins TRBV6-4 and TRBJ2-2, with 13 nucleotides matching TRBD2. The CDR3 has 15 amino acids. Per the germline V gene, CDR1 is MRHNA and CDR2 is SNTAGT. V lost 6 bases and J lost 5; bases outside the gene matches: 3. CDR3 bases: TGTGCCAGCAGAGGACTAGCGGGAGTGACCGGGGAGCTGTTTTTT. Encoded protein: CASRGLAGVTGELFF.

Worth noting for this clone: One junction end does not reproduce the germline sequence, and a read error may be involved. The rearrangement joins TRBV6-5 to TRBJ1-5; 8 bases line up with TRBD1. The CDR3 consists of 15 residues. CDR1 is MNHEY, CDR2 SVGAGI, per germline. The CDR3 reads CASRRDRGSHQPQHF. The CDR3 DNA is TGTGCCAGCAGGCGAGACAGGGGTAGCCATCAGCCCCAGCATTTT.

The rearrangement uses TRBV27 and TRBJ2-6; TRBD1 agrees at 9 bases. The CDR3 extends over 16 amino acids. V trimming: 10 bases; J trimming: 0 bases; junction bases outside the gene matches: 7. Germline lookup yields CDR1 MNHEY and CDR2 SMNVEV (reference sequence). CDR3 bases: TGTGCCACCGCGGGACAGGGAAACTCTGGGGCCAACGTCCTGACTTTC. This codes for CATAGQGNSGANVLTF.

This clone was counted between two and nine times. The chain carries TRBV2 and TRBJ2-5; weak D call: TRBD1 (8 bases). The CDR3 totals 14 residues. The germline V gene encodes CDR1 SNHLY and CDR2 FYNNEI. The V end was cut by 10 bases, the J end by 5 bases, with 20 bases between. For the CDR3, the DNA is TGTGCCATCCTCCTAGACAGGGGAGGGGAGACCCAGTACTTC. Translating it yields CAILLDRGGETQYF.